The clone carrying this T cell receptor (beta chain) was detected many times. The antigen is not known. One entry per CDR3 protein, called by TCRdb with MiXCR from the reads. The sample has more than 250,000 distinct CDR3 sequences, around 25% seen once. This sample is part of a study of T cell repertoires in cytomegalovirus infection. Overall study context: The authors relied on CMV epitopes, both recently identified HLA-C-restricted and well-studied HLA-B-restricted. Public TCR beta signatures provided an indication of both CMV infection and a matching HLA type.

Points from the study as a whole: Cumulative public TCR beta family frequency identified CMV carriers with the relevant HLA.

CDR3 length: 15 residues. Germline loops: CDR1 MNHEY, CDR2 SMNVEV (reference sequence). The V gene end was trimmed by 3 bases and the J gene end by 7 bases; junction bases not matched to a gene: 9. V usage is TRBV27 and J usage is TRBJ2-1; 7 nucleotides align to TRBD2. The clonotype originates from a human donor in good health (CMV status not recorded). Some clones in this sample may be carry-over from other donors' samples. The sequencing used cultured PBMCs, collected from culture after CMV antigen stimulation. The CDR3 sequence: CASSFWGRAINEQFF. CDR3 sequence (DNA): TGTGCCAGCAGTTTTTGGGGGAGGGCCATTAATGAGCAGTTCTTC.